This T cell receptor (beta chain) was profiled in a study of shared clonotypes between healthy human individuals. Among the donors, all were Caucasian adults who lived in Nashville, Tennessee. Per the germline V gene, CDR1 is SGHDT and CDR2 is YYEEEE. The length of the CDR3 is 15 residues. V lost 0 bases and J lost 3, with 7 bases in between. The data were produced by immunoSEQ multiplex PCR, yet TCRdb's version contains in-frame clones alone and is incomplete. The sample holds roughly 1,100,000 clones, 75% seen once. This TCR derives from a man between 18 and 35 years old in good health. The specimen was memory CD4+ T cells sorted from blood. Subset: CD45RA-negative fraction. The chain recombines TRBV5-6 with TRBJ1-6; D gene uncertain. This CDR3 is CASSLVQDYNSPLHF. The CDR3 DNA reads TGTGCCAGCAGCTTGGTCCAGGACTATAATTCACCCCTCCACTTT.